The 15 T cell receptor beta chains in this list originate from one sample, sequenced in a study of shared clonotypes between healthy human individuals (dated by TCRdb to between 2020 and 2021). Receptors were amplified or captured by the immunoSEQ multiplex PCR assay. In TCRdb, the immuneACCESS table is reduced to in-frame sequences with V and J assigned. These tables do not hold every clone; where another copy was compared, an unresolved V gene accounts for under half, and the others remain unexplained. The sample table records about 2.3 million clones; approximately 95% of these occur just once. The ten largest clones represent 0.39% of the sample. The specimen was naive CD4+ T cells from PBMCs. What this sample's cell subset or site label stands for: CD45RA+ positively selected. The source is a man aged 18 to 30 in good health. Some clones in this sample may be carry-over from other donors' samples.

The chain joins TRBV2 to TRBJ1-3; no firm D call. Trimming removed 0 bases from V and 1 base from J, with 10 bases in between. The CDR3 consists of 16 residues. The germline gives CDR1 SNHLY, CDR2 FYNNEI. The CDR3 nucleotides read TGTGCCAGCAGTGAAGCCCCGGTTAGTTCTGGAAACACCATATATTTT. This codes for CASSEAPVSSGNTIYF.

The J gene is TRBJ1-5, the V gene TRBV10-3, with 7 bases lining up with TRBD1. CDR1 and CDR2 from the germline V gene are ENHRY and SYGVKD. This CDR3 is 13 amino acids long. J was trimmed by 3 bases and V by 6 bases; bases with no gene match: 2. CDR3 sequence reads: CAISGTVNQPQHF. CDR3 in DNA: TGTGCCATCAGCGGGACAGTCAATCAGCCCCAGCATTTT.

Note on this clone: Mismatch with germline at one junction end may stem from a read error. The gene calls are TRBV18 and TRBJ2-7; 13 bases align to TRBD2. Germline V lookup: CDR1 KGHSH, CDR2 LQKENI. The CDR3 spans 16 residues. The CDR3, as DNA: TGTGCCAGCTCCCCACTAGCGGGAGGGCAGTGGGACGAGCAGTACTTC. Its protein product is CASSPLAGGQWDEQYF.

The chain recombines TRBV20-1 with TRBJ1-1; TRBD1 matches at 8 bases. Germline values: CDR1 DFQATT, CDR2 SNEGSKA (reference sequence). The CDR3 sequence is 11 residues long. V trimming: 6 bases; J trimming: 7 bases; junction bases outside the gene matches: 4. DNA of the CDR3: TGCAGTGCAGGAGACAGGGGTGAAGCTTTCTTT. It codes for CSAGDRGEAFF.

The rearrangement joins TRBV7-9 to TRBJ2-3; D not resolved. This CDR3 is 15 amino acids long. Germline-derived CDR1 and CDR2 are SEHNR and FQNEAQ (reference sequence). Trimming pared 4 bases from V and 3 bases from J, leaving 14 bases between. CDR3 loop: CASSSLGQPTDTQYF. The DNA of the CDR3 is TGTGCCAGCAGCTCCCTCGGCCAACCAACAGATACGCAGTATTTT.

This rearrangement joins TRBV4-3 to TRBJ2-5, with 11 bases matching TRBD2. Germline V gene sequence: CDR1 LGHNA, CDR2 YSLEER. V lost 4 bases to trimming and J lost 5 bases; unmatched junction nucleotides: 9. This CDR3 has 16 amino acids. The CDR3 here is CASSRQGSGRGETQYF. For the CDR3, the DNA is TGCGCCAGCAGCCGCCAGGGTAGCGGGAGGGGGGAGACCCAGTACTTC.

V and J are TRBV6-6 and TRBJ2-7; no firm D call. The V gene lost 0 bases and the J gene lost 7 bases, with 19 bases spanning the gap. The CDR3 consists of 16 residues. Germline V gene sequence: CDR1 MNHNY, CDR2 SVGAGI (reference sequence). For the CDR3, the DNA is TGTGCCAGCAGTTACTCTCCCTGGGAAAGGGAAAAGGAGCAGTACTTC. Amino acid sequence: CASSYSPWEREKEQYF.

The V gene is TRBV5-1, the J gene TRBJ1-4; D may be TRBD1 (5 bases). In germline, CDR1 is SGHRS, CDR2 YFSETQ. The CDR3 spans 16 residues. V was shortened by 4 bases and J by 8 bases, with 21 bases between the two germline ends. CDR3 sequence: CASSPLGPGRLEKLFF. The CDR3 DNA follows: TGCGCCAGCAGCCCCTTGGGCCCGGGACGCTTAGAAAAACTGTTTTTT.

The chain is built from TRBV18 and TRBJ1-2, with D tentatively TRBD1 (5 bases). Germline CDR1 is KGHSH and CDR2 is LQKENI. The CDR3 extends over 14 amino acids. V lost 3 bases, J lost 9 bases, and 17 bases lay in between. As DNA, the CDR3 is TGTGCCAGCTCACCCACTGGGGGGGATGTACGCTACACCTTC. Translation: CASSPTGGDVRYTF.

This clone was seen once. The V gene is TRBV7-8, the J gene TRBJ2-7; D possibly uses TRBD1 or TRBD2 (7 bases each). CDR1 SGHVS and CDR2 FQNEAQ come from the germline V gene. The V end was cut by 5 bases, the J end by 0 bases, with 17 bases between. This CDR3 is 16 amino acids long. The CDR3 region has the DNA TGTGCCAGCAGCCCCCAGGGGGGAGGGAACTCCTACGAGCAGTACTTC. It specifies CASSPQGGGNSYEQYF.

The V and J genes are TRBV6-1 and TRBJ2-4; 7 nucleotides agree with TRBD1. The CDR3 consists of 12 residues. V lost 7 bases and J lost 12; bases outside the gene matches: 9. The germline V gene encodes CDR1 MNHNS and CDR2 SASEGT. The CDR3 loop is CASTYDRVTQYF. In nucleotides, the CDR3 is TGTGCCAGCACCTACGACAGGGTAACTCAGTACTTC.

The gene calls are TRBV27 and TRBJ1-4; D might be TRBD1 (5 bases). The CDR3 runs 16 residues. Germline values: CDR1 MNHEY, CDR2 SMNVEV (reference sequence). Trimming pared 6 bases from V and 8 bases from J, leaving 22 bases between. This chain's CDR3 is CASSPEGWGFREKLFF. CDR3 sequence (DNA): TGTGCCAGCAGCCCTGAGGGATGGGGGTTCAGGGAAAAACTGTTTTTT. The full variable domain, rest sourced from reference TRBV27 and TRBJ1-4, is EAQVTQNPRYLITVTGKKLTVTCSQNMNHEYMSWYRQDPGLGLRQIYYSMNVEVTDKGDVPEGYKVSRKEKRNFPLILESPSPNQTSLYFCASSPEGWGFREKLFFGSGTQLSVL.

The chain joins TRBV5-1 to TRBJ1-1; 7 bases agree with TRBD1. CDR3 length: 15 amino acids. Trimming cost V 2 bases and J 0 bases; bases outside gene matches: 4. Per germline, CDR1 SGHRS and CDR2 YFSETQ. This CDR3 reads CASSFIQGMNTEAFF. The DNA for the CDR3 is TGCGCCAGCAGCTTTATACAGGGGATGAACACTGAAGCTTTCTTT. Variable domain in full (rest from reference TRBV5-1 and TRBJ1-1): KAGVTQTPRYLIKTRGQQVTLSCSPISGHRSVSWYQQTPGQGLQFLFEYFSETQRNKGNFPGRFSGRQFSNSRSEMNVSTLELGDSALYLCASSFIQGMNTEAFFGQGTRLTVV.

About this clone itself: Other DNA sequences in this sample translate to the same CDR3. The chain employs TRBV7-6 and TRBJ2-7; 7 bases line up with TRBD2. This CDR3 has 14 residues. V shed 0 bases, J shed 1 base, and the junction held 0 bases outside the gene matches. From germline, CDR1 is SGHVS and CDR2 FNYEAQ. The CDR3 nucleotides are TGTGCCAGCAGCTTAGCGGGAGGGTCCTACGAGCAGTACTTC. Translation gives CASSLAGGSYEQYF.

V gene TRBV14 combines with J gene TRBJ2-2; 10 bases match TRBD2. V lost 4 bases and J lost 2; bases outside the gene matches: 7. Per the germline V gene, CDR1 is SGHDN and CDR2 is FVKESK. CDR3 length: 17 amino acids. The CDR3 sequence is CASSRELAGRNTGELFF. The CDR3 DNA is TGTGCCAGCAGCCGGGAACTAGCGGGAAGAAACACCGGGGAGCTGTTTTTT.